The sequence of this T cell receptor (beta chain) was determined in a study of tumor-infiltrating lymphocytes in primary liver carcinoma. Points from the study as a whole: Tumors had a significantly higher top-250-clone fraction than blood (p = 0.039).

The template, about 540 ng total RNA, yielded TCR beta cDNA made with a constant-region primer. Construction of TCR beta libraries relied on three successive nested multiplex PCR rounds employing slightly modified ARM-PCR. Researchers ran the first two PCR rounds for roughly 11 cycles each with TRBV1-TRBV30 forward primers and a C-beta reverse primer. From the multiplex PCR reads, TCRdb called clonotypes with MiXCR, one entry per CDR3 protein. The sample carries 180,000 or so distinct CDR3 sequences, 50% to 75% recorded once. With respect to this clonotype: Its antigen is as yet unknown. An end of the junction differs from the germline gene, which may be a read error.

Out of unsorted whole blood came the blood RNA, and germline DNA was extracted as well. The CDR3 spans 12 residues. J is TRBJ2-7 and V is TRBV12-3 or TRBV12-4; D is unclear. The sample was peripheral blood. The TCR was taken from a man aged 40-50 years with primary liver carcinoma and hepatitis B virus infection. CDR3 in amino acids: CANSYLDYEQYF. The CDR3 nucleotides are TGTGCCAACAGTTACCTGGATTACGAGCAGTACTTC.